This TCR beta chain was recorded in a study of neoadjuvant anti-PD-1 for oral cavity cancer. Study outcomes and limitations: Each response group had just a few patients in TCR analyses.

Profiled with immunoSEQ multiplex PCR; TCRdb holds only in-frame clones, not every one. The sample contains tens of thousands of clones, 30% to 40% of which appear only once. Time point indicated: after neoadjuvant nivolumab, at surgical resection. Germline V gene sequence: CDR1 PRHDT, CDR2 FYEKMQ (reference sequence). The V end was cut by 0 bases, the J end by 5 bases, with 7 bases between. The length of the CDR3 is 14 residues. As concerns this clone: What it binds is not known.

The sample in question was tumor tissue, obtained after nivolumab (anti-PD-1) treatment. The chain combines TRBV13 with TRBJ2-2; no clear D. The source is a person between 35 and 79 years old with oral cavity squamous cell carcinoma. The CDR3 region has the DNA TGTGCCAGCAGCTTAGGGCTTGGGACCGGGGAGCTGTTTTTT. Translation: CASSLGLGTGELFF.